The clone carrying this T cell receptor beta chain was counted a single time. These data come from a study of blood T cells in healthy people across ages. Whole-study context: Capture via template switching afforded approximately one barcoded beta molecule per two T cells.

Staff drew approximately 9.7 milliliters of peripheral blood from each donor. This CDR3 has 14 residues. V lost 1 base, J lost 6 bases, and 13 bases lay in between. Germline V gene data show CDR1 as SEHNR and CDR2 as FQNEAQ (reference sequence). Then a second PCR, running roughly 6 to 12 cycles, was carried out with a sample-barcoded 5' primer and a J-beta primer mix. Samples each returned at least 2.5 million CDR3-containing paired-end reads. TCRdb ran MiXCR on the 5' RACE reads and lists one entry per CDR3 protein. The sample consists of 650,000 to 950,000 distinct CDR3 sequences, around 42% of them appearing once.

The J gene is TRBJ2-7, the V gene TRBV7-9; the D gene is possibly TRBD1 (5 bases). The specimen sequenced was blood. The clonotype was recovered from a man in his sixties in good health. The CDR3 nucleotides are TGTGCCAGCAGCTTAGGTGCAGGGTACTCCGAGCAGTACTTC. This sequence encodes CASSLGAGYSEQYF.